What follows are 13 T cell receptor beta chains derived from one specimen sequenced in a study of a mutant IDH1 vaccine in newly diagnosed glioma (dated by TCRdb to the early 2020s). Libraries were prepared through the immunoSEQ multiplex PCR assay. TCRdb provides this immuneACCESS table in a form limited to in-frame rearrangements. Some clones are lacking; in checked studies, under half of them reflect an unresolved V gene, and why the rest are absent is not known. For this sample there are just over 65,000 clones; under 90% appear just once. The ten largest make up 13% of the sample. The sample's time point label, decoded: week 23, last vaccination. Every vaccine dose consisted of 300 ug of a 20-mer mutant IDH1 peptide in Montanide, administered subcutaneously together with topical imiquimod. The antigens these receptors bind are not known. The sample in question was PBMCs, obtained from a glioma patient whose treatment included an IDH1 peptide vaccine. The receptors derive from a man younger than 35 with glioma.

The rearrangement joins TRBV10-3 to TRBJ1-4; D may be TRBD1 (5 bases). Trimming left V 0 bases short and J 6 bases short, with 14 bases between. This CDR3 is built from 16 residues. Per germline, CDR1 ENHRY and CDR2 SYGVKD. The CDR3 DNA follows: TGTGCCATCAGTGAGTCCCAGGGACCCCGGGATGAAAAACTGTTTTTT. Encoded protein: CAISESQGPRDEKLFF.

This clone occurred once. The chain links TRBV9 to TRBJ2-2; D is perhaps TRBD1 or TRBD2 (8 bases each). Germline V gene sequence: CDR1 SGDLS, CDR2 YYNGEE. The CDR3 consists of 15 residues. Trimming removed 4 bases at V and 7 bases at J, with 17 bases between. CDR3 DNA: TGTGCCAGCAGCTCCCGGACAGGGACTAGCGGGGAGCTGTTTTTT. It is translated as CASSSRTGTSGELFF.

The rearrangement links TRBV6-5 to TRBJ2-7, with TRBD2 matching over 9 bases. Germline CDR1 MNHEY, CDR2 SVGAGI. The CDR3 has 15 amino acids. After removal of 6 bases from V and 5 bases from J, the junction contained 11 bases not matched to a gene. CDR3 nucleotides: TGTGCCAGCAGCCGTAATAGCGGGAGTGGCAACGAGCAGTACTTC. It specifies CASSRNSGSGNEQYF.

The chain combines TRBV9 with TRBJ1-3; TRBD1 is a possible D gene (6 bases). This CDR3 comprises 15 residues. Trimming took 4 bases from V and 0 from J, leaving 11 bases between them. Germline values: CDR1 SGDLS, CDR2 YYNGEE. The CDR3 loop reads CASSPTGYSGNTIYF. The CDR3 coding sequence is TGTGCCAGCAGCCCGACAGGATACTCTGGAAACACCATATATTTT.

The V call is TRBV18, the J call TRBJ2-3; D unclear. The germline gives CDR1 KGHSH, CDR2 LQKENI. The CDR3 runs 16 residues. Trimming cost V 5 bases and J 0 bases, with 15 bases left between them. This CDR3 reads CASSLQTHPSTDTQYF. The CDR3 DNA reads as TGTGCCAGCTCATTGCAGACACACCCTAGCACAGATACGCAGTATTTT.

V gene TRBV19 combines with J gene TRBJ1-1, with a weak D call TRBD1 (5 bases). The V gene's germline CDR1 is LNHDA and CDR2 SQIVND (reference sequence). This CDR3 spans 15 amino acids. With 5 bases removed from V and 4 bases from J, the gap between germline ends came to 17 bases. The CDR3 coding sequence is TGTGCCAGTAGTCTCGAAACGAGGGGAGGCACTGAAGCTTTCTTT. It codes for CASSLETRGGTEAFF.

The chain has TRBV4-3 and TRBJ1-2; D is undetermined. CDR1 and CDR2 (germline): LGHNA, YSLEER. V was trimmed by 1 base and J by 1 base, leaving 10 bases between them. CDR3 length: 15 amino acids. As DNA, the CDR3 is TGCGCCAGCAGCCAAGTTGAGGGCATTAACTATGGCTACACCTTC. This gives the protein CASSQVEGINYGYTF.

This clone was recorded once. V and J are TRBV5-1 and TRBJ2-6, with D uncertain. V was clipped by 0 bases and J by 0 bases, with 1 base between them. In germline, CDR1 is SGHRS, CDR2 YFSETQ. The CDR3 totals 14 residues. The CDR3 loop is CASSLASGANVLTF. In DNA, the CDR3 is TGCGCCAGCAGCTTGGCCTCTGGGGCCAACGTCCTGACTTTC.

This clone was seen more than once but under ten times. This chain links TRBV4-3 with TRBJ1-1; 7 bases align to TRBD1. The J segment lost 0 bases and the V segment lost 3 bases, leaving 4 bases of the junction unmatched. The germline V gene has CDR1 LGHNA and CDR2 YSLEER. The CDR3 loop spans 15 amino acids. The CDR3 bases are TGCGCCAGCAGCCACAGACAGGGTTTGAACACTGAAGCTTTCTTT. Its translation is CASSHRQGLNTEAFF.

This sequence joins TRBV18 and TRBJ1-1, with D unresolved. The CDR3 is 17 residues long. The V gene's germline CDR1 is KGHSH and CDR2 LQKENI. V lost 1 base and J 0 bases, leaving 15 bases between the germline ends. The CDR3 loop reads CASSPRMVGPMNTEAFF. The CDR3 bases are TGTGCCAGCTCACCACGGATGGTAGGGCCCATGAACACTGAAGCTTTCTTT.

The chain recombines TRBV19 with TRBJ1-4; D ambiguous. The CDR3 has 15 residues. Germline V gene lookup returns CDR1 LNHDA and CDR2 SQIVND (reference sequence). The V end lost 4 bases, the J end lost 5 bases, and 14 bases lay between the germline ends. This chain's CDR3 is CASSTRTSLNEKLFF. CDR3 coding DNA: TGTGCCAGTAGTACCCGAACGAGCTTAAATGAAAAACTGTTTTTT.

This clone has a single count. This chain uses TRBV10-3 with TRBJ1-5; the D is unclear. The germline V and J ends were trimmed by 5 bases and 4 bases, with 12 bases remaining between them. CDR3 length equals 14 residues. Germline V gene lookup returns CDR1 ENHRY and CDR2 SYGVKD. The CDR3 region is CAISLEGGNQPQHF. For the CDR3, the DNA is TGTGCCATCAGTTTGGAGGGTGGAAATCAGCCCCAGCATTTT.

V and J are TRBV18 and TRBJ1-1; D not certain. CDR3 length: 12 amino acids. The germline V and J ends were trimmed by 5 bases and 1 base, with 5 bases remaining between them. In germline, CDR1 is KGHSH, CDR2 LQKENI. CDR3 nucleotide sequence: TGTGCCAGCTCAATTGGGAACACTGAAGCTTTCTTT. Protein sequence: CASSIGNTEAFF.